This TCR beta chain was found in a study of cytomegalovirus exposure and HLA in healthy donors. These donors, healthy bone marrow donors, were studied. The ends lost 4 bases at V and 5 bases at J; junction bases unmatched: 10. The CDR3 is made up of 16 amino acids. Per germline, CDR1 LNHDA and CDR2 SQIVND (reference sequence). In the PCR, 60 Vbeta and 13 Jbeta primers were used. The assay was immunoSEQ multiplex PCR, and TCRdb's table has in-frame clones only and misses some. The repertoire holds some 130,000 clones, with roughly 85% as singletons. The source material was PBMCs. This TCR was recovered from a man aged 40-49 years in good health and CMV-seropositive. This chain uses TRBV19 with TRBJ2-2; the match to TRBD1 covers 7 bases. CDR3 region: CASSTTGKRSTGELFF. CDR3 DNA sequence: TGTGCCAGTAGTACGACAGGGAAAAGATCAACCGGGGAGCTGTTTTTT.